The table lists the clone carrying this T cell receptor (beta chain) with many counts. Its cognate antigen is unknown. The germline gives CDR1 SQVTM, CDR2 ANQGSEA. The CDR3 consists of 12 residues. Between the trimmed V and J ends, which lost 7 bases and 0 bases, there was a span of 10 bases. The data belong to a study of regulatory T cells in long-lasting Graves disease. Study-wide results and limits: The number of shared public clonotypes was higher in persistent patients (under 3,000) than new patients (under 1,000). Newly diagnosed Graves' patients exceeded persistent ones in TCR diversity. Under persistent disease, TRBV28, TRBJ1-2 and TRBJ2-5 were used preferentially.

As to time point: newly diagnosed GD, antithyroid drugs for less than 3 months. Following extraction of RNA from PBMCs, that RNA was used to make the TCR library. Building the TCR beta libraries relied on iRepertoire HTBI primers, and CDR3 regions underwent Arm-PCR. Original analysis: Looking across samples, the authors found roughly 58 TRBV and 14 TRBJ segments. From the multiplex PCR reads, TCRdb called clonotypes with MiXCR, one entry per CDR3 protein. These V and J calls rely on TCRdb rather than the paper's analysis. The table has hundreds of thousands of distinct CDR3 sequences, roughly 15% seen once. These sequences were also reported in another study, on T cells in Graves' hyperthyroidism and ophthalmopathy.

This material consisted of peripheral blood mononuclear cells (PBMCs), taken at new diagnosis, from a patient treated with antithyroid drugs. This chain links TRBV29-1 with TRBJ2-7; D is unclear. The source of this sequence is a young woman with Graves disease. The CDR3 loop is CSASDGSYEQYF. CDR3 nucleotides: TGCAGCGCGTCGGACGGCTCCTACGAGCAGTACTTC.